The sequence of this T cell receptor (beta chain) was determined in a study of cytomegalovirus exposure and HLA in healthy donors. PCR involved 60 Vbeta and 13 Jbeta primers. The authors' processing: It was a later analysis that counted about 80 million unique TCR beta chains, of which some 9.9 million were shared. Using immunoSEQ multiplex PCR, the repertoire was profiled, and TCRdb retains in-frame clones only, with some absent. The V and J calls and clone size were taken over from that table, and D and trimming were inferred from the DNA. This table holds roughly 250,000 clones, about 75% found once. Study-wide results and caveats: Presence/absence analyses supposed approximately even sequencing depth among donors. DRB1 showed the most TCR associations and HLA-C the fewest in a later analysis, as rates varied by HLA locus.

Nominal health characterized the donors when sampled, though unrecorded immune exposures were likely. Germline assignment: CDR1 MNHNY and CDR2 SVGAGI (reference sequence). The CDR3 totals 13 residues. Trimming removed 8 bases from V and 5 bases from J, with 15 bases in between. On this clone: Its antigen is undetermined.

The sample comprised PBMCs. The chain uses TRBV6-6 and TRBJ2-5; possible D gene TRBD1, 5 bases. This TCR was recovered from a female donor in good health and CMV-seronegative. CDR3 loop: CASWGSMGETQYF. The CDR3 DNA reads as TGTGCCAGCTGGGGCAGCATGGGGGAGACCCAGTACTTC.